This TCR beta chain was retrieved from a study of cytomegalovirus exposure and HLA in healthy donors. General study findings and limits: Diagnosis of cytomegalovirus status made by the classifier reportedly showed high specificity and sensitivity.

The donors were part of the validation cohort, which consisted of over a hundred subjects and was separate from the first cohort of about 650 subjects. Remarks on this clone: Its specificity is unknown.

Assay: immunoSEQ multiplex PCR; the TCRdb copy retains only in-frame clones and omits some. The repertoire consists of about 120,000 clones, with approximately 87% occurring once and the leading ten covering about 6%. The V gene lost 5 bases and the J gene lost 0 bases, with 15 bases spanning the gap. The CDR3 has 17 amino acids. Germline CDR1 and CDR2: SGHRS and YFSETQ. V and J are TRBV5-1 and TRBJ2-6; a weak D match, TRBD2 (6 bases). Source material: PBMCs. This receptor was obtained from a woman aged 18 to 35 in good health and CMV-seropositive. The CDR3 here is CASRAGSLSSGANVLTF. Written as DNA, the CDR3 is TGCGCCAGCAGGGCGGGATCCCTCAGCTCTGGGGCCAACGTCCTGACTTTC.